These 32 T cell receptor beta chains were all obtained from the same sample, sequenced in a study of vaccination and CD4 T cells after COVID-19. With the Oncomine TCR Beta short-read assay, DNA from cultured CD4+ T cells was sequenced. Via MiXCR, TCRdb re-called the PCR reads, giving one row per CDR3 protein. The sample holds 20,000 to 25,000 distinct CDR3 sequences, 30% to 35% seen once. Treatment in this sample: approximately nine-day PBMC culture with coronavirus spike peptide pools or control peptides (ViraFEST assay). Which antigens these TCRs recognize remains unknown. Material for sequencing was cultured CD4+ T cells from blood. The origin of the receptors is a human donor with COVID-19.

This chain joins TRBV29-1 and TRBJ2-1, with a possible D match to TRBD2 (5 bases). Looked up from germline, CDR1 is SQVTM and CDR2 is ANQGSEA. Between the trimmed V and J ends, which lost 4 bases and 3 bases, there was a span of 10 bases. This CDR3 comprises 13 residues. In DNA form, the CDR3 reads TGCAGCGTTGGTGTCGCGGGCTACAATGAGCAGTTCTTC. Translated, it gives CSVGVAGYNEQFF.

Note on this clonotype: Relative to the germline gene, one junction end is altered; a read error may explain this. The chain uses TRBV5-6 and TRBJ2-6, with D perhaps matching TRBD1 (5 bases). The V gene's germline CDR1 is SGHDT and CDR2 YYEEEE. The CDR3 consists of 16 residues. This CDR3 is CASTLTVSSGANVLTF. In DNA form, the CDR3 reads TGTGCCAGCACCTTGACAGTTAGCTCTGGGGCCAACGTCCTGACTTTC.

This clonotype was detected a few times. One end of the junction varies from germline; a read error may be responsible. This chain connects TRBV12-3 or TRBV12-4 to TRBJ2-3; possibly TRBD2 for D (5 bases). The CDR3 has 13 residues. As DNA, the CDR3 is TGTGCCAGCAGCCGCGCTAGCACAGATCCGCAGTATTTT. Its translation is CASSRASTDPQYF.

The chain uses TRBV7-6 and TRBJ1-1; 9 bases are shared with TRBD1. The germline V gene has CDR1 SGHVS and CDR2 FNYEAQ. V lost 1 base, J lost 5 bases, and 20 bases stayed unmatched. This CDR3 is 20 amino acids long. CDR3 sequence (DNA): TGTGCCAGCAGCTTAGGGACAGGGGTCAACCTGCGTGATCATTTGACTGAAGCTTTCTTT. Translating it yields CASSLGTGVNLRDHLTEAFF.

The V call is TRBV7-9, the J call TRBJ2-5; no definite D call. Germline CDR1 and CDR2: SEHNR and FQNEAQ (reference sequence). The V and J ends lost 5 bases and 4 bases respectively, with 17 bases between them. This CDR3 has 15 amino acids. CDR3 sequence reads: CASSPPFRTGETQYF. CDR3 nucleotides: TGTGCCAGCAGCCCACCTTTCCGTACCGGAGAGACCCAGTACTTC.

The rearrangement uses TRBV2 and TRBJ2-3; no firm D call. Trimming removed 7 bases at V and 2 bases at J, with 10 bases between. This CDR3 is 13 amino acids long. Germline-derived CDR1 and CDR2 are SNHLY and FYNNEI. Here the CDR3 DNA reads TGTGCCAGCAACTGGAGATACACAGATACGCAGTATTTT. As protein: CASNWRYTDTQYF.

The chain employs TRBV6-2 or TRBV6-3 and TRBJ2-1; a possible D gene is TRBD2 (7 bases). Trimming took 4 bases from V and 0 from J, leaving 19 bases between them. This CDR3 spans 18 amino acids. The V gene's germline CDR1 is MNHEY and CDR2 SVGEGT. CDR3 residues: CASSLWGGDSSSYNEQFF. The DNA of the CDR3 is TGTGCCAGCAGTTTGTGGGGGGGCGACAGTAGCTCCTACAATGAGCAGTTCTTC.

This clonotype has only a few counts. The V gene is TRBV15, the J gene TRBJ2-3; D unclear. The germline V gene has CDR1 LNHNV and CDR2 YYDKDF (reference sequence). The CDR3 consists of 15 residues. Trimming took off 0 bases at V and 0 bases at J, with 7 bases between the two ends. Written as DNA, the CDR3 is TGTGCCACCAGCAGAGATAGTGCTAGCACAGATACGCAGTATTTT. This encodes CATSRDSASTDTQYF.

The chain employs TRBV9 and TRBJ2-5; 9 bases fit TRBD2. J lost 5 bases, V lost 3 bases, and 8 bases had no gene match. The germline V gene encodes CDR1 SGDLS and CDR2 YYNGEE. The CDR3 contains 15 residues. The CDR3 bases are TGTGCCAGCAGCGCGGGCGGGGGGGGCAGGGAGACCCAGTACTTC. It is translated as CASSAGGGGRETQYF.

The rearrangement links TRBV18 to TRBJ2-2; 10 bases align to TRBD1. Germline V gene lookup returns CDR1 KGHSH and CDR2 LQKENI. After removal of 3 bases from V and 4 bases from J, the junction contained 2 bases not matched to a gene. This CDR3 is built from 15 residues. CDR3 sequence: CASSPGQGTTGELFF. CDR3 bases: TGTGCCAGCTCACCGGGACAGGGGACCACCGGGGAGCTGTTTTTT.

This clonotype was seen a few times. The genes are TRBV7-9 and TRBJ1-2; a weak D match, TRBD1 (6 bases). Germline V CDR1 and CDR2: SEHNR, FQNEAQ (reference sequence). The CDR3 spans 14 residues. The ends were cut back, 6 bases at V and 4 bases at J, with 15 bases in the middle. CDR3 region: CASRTTGPPYGYTF. The CDR3 DNA is TGTGCCAGCAGAACTACAGGGCCGCCCTATGGCTACACCTTC. The full variable domain, with the rest looked up from reference TRBV7-9 and TRBJ1-2, is DTGVSQNPRHKITKRGQNVTFRCDPISEHNRLYWYRQTLGQGPEFLTYFQNEAQLEKSRLLSDRFSAERPKGSFSTLEIQRTEQGDSAMYLCASRTTGPPYGYTFGSGTRLTVV.

The chain joins TRBV20-1 to TRBJ1-1; D remains ambiguous. The length of the CDR3 is 12 residues. CDR1 and CDR2 from the germline V gene are DFQATT and SNEGSKA (reference sequence). The CDR3 region has the DNA TGCAGAGTTAGGAACGTTAGGACTGAAGCTTTCTTT. Translating it yields CRVRNVRTEAFF.

The table lists this clonotype with a few counts. The chain is built from TRBV5-5 and TRBJ2-5; 13 bases match TRBD2. The CDR3 extends over 15 amino acids. The germline V gene has CDR1 SGHKS and CDR2 YYEKEE (reference sequence). The J segment lost 5 bases and the V segment lost 0 bases, leaving 1 base of the junction unmatched. The CDR3 reads CASSLEGLAGETQYF. CDR3 DNA: TGTGCCAGCAGCTTGGAGGGACTAGCGGGGGAGACCCAGTACTTC.

V is TRBV6-1 and J is TRBJ1-2; D gene unclear. This CDR3 region has 17 residues. Germline loops: CDR1 MNHNS, CDR2 SASEGT. Trimming removed 6 bases from V and 2 bases from J, with 22 bases in between. The DNA of the CDR3 is TGTGCCAGCAGCTCACGGGTCCCTATGGCGAGGAACTATGGCTACACCTTC. Translated, it gives CASSSRVPMARNYGYTF.

This clonotype appeared once. V gene TRBV6-1 combines with J gene TRBJ1-1; D is unresolved. The V gene lost 2 bases and the J gene lost 10 bases, with 8 bases spanning the gap. The germline V gene has CDR1 MNHNS and CDR2 SASEGT. This CDR3 spans 11 amino acids. The DNA of the CDR3 is TGTGCCAGCAGTGAAAAGAGGACAGCTTTCTTT. Amino acids: CASSEKRTAFF.

This clonotype was counted between two and nine times. For the CDR3, the DNA is TGTGCCAGCACACGGCTAGGCGGGGGGATTGGAACCCAGTACTTC. As protein: CASTRLGGGIGTQYF. This chain connects TRBV11-3 to TRBJ2-5, with 8 bases identical to TRBD2. The V and J ends lost 7 bases and 8 bases, in that order; junction bases with no gene match: 15. This CDR3 comprises 15 residues. Germline assignment: CDR1 SGHNT and CDR2 YENEEA.

This rearrangement joins TRBV24-1 to TRBJ2-1, with TRBD2 matching 10 bases. From germline, CDR1 is KGHDR and CDR2 SFDVKD. The CDR3 sequence is 17 residues long. J was trimmed by 1 base and V by 4 bases; bases with no gene match: 6. Here the CDR3 DNA reads TGTGCCACCAGTGACTCAGCTAGCGGGGGTTCCTACAATGAGCAGTTCTTC. Its protein product is CATSDSASGGSYNEQFF.

The V and J genes are TRBV19 and TRBJ1-1; no clear D gene. V lost 9 bases, J lost 1 base, and 15 bases lay in between. Germline CDR1 and CDR2: LNHDA and SQIVND (reference sequence). CDR3 length equals 14 residues. CDR3 DNA sequence: TGTGCCAGCAACTGGGGAGACTGGAACACTGAAGCTTTCTTT. This encodes CASNWGDWNTEAFF.

This chain uses TRBV30 with TRBJ2-6; D gene uncertain. The CDR3 is made up of 17 amino acids. Germline V gene sequence: CDR1 GTSNPN, CDR2 SVGIG (reference sequence). The germline V and J ends were trimmed by 3 bases and 4 bases, with 19 bases remaining between them. The CDR3: CAWSRRARLDGANVLTF. CDR3 nucleotides: TGTGCCTGGAGCCGTAGGGCCAGGCTGGACGGGGCCAACGTCCTGACTTTC.

The chain carries TRBV5-1 and TRBJ2-3; D unclear. The germline CDR1 and CDR2 sequences are SGHRS and YFSETQ. CDR3 length: 13 residues. Trimming left V 0 bases short and J 2 bases short, with 4 bases between. DNA for the CDR3: TGCGCCAGCAGCTTGGGCTTCACAGATACGCAGTATTTT. It is translated as CASSLGFTDTQYF.

The V call is TRBV15, the J call TRBJ1-4; 7 positions match TRBD1. V was pared by 6 bases and J by 5 bases, with 3 bases of the junction left unmatched. Germline assignment: CDR1 LNHNV and CDR2 YYDKDF (reference sequence). CDR3 length: 13 amino acids. The CDR3 spells CATRGQTNEKLFF. CDR3 coding DNA: TGTGCCACCAGGGGACAGACGAATGAAAAACTGTTTTTT.

The V gene is TRBV10-1, the J gene TRBJ2-3; D not certain. The CDR3 is 14 amino acids. With 2 bases removed from V and 1 base from J, the gap between germline ends came to 7 bases. Germline assignment: CDR1 WNHNN and CDR2 SYGVQD (reference sequence). The CDR3 here is CASSEDSGTDTQYF. In nucleotides, the CDR3 is TGCGCCAGCAGTGAGGATTCGGGCACAGATACGCAGTATTTT.

This chain uses TRBV25-1 with TRBJ2-3; D is ambiguous. V was pared by 6 bases and J by 2 bases, with 6 bases between. Per the germline V gene, CDR1 is MGHDK and CDR2 is SYGVNS. The CDR3 runs to 12 residues. The CDR3 here is CASRINTDTQYF. DNA of the CDR3: TGTGCCAGCAGAATAAACACAGATACGCAGTATTTT.

Only a few counts were recorded for this clonotype. CDR3 loop: CASSYVGWAGELFF. The DNA for the CDR3 is TGTGCCAGCAGTTACGTGGGGTGGGCCGGGGAGCTGTTTTTT. This chain uses TRBV6-5 with TRBJ2-2, with unresolved D. Trimming left V 2 bases short and J 6 bases short, with 10 bases between. Per germline, CDR1 MNHEY and CDR2 SVGAGI. The CDR3 sequence is 14 residues long.

This clonotype occurred a few times. The rearrangement uses TRBV27 and TRBJ2-5, with D uncertain. The V end lost 5 bases, the J end lost 5 bases, and 18 bases lay between the germline ends. Germline CDR1 reads MNHEY; CDR2 reads SMNVEV (reference sequence). This CDR3 has 15 amino acids. CDR3 nucleotide sequence: TGTGCCAGCAGTAATAACCTAGGGCTTGGGGAGACCCAGTACTTC. As protein: CASSNNLGLGETQYF.

J is TRBJ1-5 and V is TRBV7-9, with D unclear. This CDR3 has 14 residues. Germline CDR1 and CDR2: SEHNR and FQNEAQ (reference sequence). Trimming removed 1 base at V and 8 bases at J, with 12 bases between. CDR3 sequence: CASSLEGPGKPQHF. CDR3 nucleotide sequence: TGTGCCAGCAGCTTAGAAGGCCCCGGAAAGCCCCAGCATTTT. Full variable domain (missing parts from reference TRBV7-9 and TRBJ1-5): DTGVSQNPRHKITKRGQNVTFRCDPISEHNRLYWYRQTLGQGPEFLTYFQNEAQLEKSRLLSDRFSAERPKGSFSTLEIQRTEQGDSAMYLCASSLEGPGKPQHFGDGTRLSIL.

The chain joins TRBV30 to TRBJ1-1; tentative D call: TRBD1 (6 bases). CDR3 size: 14 residues. Per germline, CDR1 GTSNPN and CDR2 SVGIG (reference sequence). V lost 2 bases and J 1 base, leaving 11 bases between the germline ends. CDR3 in amino acids: CAWSSIRGNTEAFF. The CDR3 DNA reads TGTGCCTGGAGTTCGATCAGGGGGAACACTGAAGCTTTCTTT.

The V call is TRBV19, the J call TRBJ2-7, with D perhaps TRBD1 (5 bases). Per germline, CDR1 LNHDA and CDR2 SQIVND (reference sequence). CDR3 length: 15 residues. Trimming took 4 bases from V and 2 from J, leaving 15 bases between them. CDR3 sequence: CASSSRVLATYEQYF. In DNA form, the CDR3 reads TGTGCCAGTAGTAGCAGGGTCTTGGCGACCTACGAGCAGTACTTC. The full variable domain, its missing parts supplied by reference TRBV19 and TRBJ2-7, is DGGITQSPKYLFRKEGQNVTLSCEQNLNHDAMYWYRQDPGQGLRLIYYSQIVNDFQKGDIAEGYSVSREKKESFPLTVTSAQKNPTAFYLCASSSRVLATYEQYFGPGTRLTVT.

CDR3 region: CASTNRRDTEAFF. In nucleotides, the CDR3 is TGTGCCAGCACGAACAGGAGAGACACTGAAGCTTTCTTT. The chain carries TRBV25-1 and TRBJ1-1; weak D call: TRBD1 (5 bases). The CDR3 length is 13 residues. Germline V gene lookup returns CDR1 MGHDK and CDR2 SYGVNS. Between the trimmed V and J ends, which lost 7 bases and 3 bases, there was a span of 12 bases.

The chain has TRBV20-1 and TRBJ2-5; TRBD2 matches 15 bases. Germline lookup yields CDR1 DFQATT and CDR2 SNEGSKA (reference sequence). V shed 3 bases and J 4 bases; nucleotides not matched to a gene: 3. The CDR3 runs 15 residues. The CDR3 nucleotides read TGCAGTGCTAGCCCGGGACTAGCGGGGGGAGAGACCCAGTACTTC. This codes for CSASPGLAGGETQYF.

The chain combines TRBV9 with TRBJ1-2; D gene uncertain. Between the trimmed V and J ends, which lost 4 bases and 1 base, there was a span of 8 bases. The CDR3 sequence is 13 residues long. CDR1 and CDR2 from the germline V gene are SGDLS and YYNGEE. Here the CDR3 reads CASSPVDNYGYTF. The DNA for the CDR3 is TGTGCCAGCAGCCCAGTCGATAACTATGGCTACACCTTC.

This clonotype was seen a handful of times. The chain has TRBV2 and TRBJ1-1, with D possibly matching TRBD1 (5 bases). CDR1 is SNHLY and CDR2 is FYNNEI in the germline V gene. The CDR3 totals 13 residues. The V gene lost 7 bases and the J gene lost 8 bases, with 17 bases spanning the gap. The CDR3: CASIRINPGEAFF. As DNA, the CDR3 is TGTGCCAGCATTAGGATTAACCCAGGGGAAGCTTTCTTT.